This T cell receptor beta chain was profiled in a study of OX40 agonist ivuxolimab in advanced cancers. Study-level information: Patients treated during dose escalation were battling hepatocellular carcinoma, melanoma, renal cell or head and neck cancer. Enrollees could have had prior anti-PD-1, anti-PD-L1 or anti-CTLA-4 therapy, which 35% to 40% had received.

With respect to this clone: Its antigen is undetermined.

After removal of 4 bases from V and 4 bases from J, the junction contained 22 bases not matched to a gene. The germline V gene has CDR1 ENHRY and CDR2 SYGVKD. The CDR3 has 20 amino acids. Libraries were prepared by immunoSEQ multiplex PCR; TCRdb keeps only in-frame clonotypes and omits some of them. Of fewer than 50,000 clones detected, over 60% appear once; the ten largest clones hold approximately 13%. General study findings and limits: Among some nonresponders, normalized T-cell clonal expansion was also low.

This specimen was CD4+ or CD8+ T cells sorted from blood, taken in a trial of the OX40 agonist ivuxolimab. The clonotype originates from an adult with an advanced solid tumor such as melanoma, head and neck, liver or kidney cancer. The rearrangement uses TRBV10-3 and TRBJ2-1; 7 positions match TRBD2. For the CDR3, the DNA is TGTGCCATCAGTGGGACTCCGGGAGCTAGGGAGTCTAGCGGTTACAATGAGCAGTTCTTC. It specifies CAISGTPGARESSGYNEQFF.